This T cell receptor (beta chain) was sequenced during a study of low-dose radiotherapy and immunotherapy resistance in tumors. About the study: Patients were treated with intravenous nivolumab at 240 mg every two weeks and were also dosed with ipilimumab at 1 mg/kg every six weeks.

This clonotype was observed many times. The CDR3 has 11 amino acids. In germline, CDR1 is SQVTM, CDR2 ANQGSEA. Trimming stripped 6 bases from V and 6 bases from J, with 11 bases between. Time point of the sample: before trial treatment. Treatment combined nivolumab, ipilimumab, aspirin, low-dose cyclophosphamide and low-dose radiotherapy in a dose-escalation trial. Both TCRalpha and TCRbeta chains were reverse transcribed with V-gene-specific primers. TCR amplification used roughly 21 PCR cycles, a constant-region primer and a V-primer adapter. MiXCR, applied by TCRdb to the reads, yields one record per CDR3 protein. The sample holds over 70,000 distinct CDR3 sequences, roughly 31% seen once.

The genes are TRBV29-1 and TRBJ1-1, with a possible D match to TRBD1 (5 bases). The clonotype was recovered from a female donor with ovarian cancer. The sample in question was PBMCs, obtained before treatment. CDR3: CSVQGGAEAFF. The CDR3 coding sequence is TGCAGCGTCCAGGGTGGGGCTGAAGCTTTCTTT.